The present entry profiles one TCR beta chain with its context. These data are taken from a study of blood T cell repertoires in COVID-19. Across the whole study: Both acute and convalescent COVID-19 samples were obtained from the United States, Italy and Spain. PBMCs, B-cell-depleted T cells, or T cells were the source of the cDNA or gDNA that made up the material.

Under the authors' procedure: Estimates of nucleated cell counts were drawn from the amplification of reference gene primers. The data were produced by immunoSEQ multiplex PCR, yet TCRdb's version contains in-frame clones alone and is incomplete. That table furnishes V, J and clone size, whereas the DNA furnished D and trimming. This sample has 200,000 to 250,000 clones, with more than 80% found just once. Patients in Seattle were enrolled during active infection, then followed longitudinally. The germline V gene encodes CDR1 SGHRS and CDR2 YFSETQ. The CDR3 runs to 18 residues. V lost 0 bases, J lost 9 bases, and 16 bases stayed unmatched.

The source material was peripheral blood. The sequence was collected from a young woman with COVID-19, enrolled during active disease. The V call is TRBV5-1, the J call TRBJ2-1, with TRBD2 matching over 9 bases. In DNA form, the CDR3 reads TGCGCCAGCAGCTTGGGAGATGTGACTAGCGGCCCGCGCTCTGAGCAGTTCTTC. Translated, it gives CASSLGDVTSGPRSEQFF. Full variable domain (remainder filled in from reference TRBV5-1 and TRBJ2-1): KAGVTQTPRYLIKTRGQQVTLSCSPISGHRSVSWYQQTPGQGLQFLFEYFSETQRNKGNFPGRFSGRQFSNSRSEMNVSTLELGDSALYLCASSLGDVTSGPRSEQFFGPGTRLTVL.